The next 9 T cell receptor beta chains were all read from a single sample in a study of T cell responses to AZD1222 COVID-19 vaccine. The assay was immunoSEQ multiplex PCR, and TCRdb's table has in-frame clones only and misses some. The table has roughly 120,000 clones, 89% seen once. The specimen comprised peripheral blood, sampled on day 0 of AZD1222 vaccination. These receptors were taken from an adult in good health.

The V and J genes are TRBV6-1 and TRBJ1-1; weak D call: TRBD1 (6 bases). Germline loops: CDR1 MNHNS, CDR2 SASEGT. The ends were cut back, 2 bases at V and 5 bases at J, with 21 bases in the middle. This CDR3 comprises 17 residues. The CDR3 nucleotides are TGTGCCAGCAGTGAAATTAACTGGGAGGGGAGGGGGACTGAAGCTTTCTTT. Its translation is CASSEINWEGRGTEAFF.

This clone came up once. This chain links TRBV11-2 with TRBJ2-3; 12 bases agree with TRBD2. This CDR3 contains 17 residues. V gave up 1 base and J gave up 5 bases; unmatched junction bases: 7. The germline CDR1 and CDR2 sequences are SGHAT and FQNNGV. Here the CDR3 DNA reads TGTGCCAGCAGCTTAGGGACTAGCGGGATCTTTGTAGATACGCAGTATTTT. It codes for CASSLGTSGIFVDTQYF. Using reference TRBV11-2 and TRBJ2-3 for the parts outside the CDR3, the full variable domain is EAGVAQSPRYKIIEKRQSVAFWCNPISGHATLYWYQQILGQGPKLLIQFQNNGVVDDSQLPKDRFSAERLKGVDSTLKIQPAKLEDSAVYLCASSLGTSGIFVDTQYFGPGTRLTVL.

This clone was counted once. In nucleotides, the CDR3 is TGTGCCAGCAGCTTGGGACAGGAGTTCTATGGCTACACCTTC. It translates to CASSLGQEFYGYTF. This chain joins TRBV5-4 and TRBJ1-2, with D perhaps TRBD1 (6 bases). CDR1 and CDR2 from the germline V gene are SGHNT and YYREEE (reference sequence). Trimming removed 0 bases from V and 4 bases from J, with 10 bases in between. CDR3 size: 14 residues.

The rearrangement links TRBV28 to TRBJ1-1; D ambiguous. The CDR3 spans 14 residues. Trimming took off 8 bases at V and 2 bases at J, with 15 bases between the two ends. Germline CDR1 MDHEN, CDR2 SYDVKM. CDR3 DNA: TGTGCCAGCTCCAAATTTACCGGAAACACTGAAGCTTTCTTT. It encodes CASSKFTGNTEAFF.

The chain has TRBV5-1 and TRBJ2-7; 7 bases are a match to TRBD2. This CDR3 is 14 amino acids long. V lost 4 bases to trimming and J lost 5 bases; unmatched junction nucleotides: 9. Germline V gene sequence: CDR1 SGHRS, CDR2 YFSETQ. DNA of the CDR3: TGCGCCAGCAGCCCCTCCCCGGGGAGGGACGAGCAGTACTTC. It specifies CASSPSPGRDEQYF. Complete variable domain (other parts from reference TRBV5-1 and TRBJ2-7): KAGVTQTPRYLIKTRGQQVTLSCSPISGHRSVSWYQQTPGQGLQFLFEYFSETQRNKGNFPGRFSGRQFSNSRSEMNVSTLELGDSALYLCASSPSPGRDEQYFGPGTRLTVT.

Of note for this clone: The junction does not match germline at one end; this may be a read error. The CDR3 spells CASSVAGYYNEQFF. The CDR3 bases are TGTGCCAGCAGCGTAGCGGGGTACTACAATGAGCAGTTCTTC. The chain couples TRBV7-9 to TRBJ2-1; 8 nucleotides line up with TRBD2. Germline CDR1 reads SEHNR; CDR2 reads FQNEAQ (reference sequence). The CDR3 is 14 residues long. The whole variable domain, remainder taken from reference TRBV7-9 and TRBJ2-1, is DTGVSQNPRHKITKRGQNVTFRCDPISEHNRLYWYRQTLGQGPEFLTYFQNEAQLEKSRLLSDRFSAERPKGSFSTLEIQRTEQGDSAMYLCASSVAGYYNEQFFGPGTRLTVL.

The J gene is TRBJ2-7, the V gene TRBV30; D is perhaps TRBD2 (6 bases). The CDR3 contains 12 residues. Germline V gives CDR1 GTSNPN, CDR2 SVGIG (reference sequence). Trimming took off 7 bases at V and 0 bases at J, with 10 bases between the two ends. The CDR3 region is CAFKEGSYEQYF. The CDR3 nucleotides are TGTGCCTTCAAGGAGGGCTCCTACGAGCAGTACTTC.

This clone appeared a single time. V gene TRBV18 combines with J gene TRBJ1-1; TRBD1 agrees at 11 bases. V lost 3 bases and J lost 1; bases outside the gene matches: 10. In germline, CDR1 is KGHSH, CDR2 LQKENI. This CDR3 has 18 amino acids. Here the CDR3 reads CASSPTTGTGGPNTEAFF. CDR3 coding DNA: TGTGCCAGCTCACCTACAACCGGGACAGGGGGACCGAACACTGAAGCTTTCTTT.

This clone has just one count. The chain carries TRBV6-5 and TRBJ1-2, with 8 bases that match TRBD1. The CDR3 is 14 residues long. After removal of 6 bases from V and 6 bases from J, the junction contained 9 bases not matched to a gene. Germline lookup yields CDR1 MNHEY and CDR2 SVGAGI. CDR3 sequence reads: CASSHMDRADGYTF. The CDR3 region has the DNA TGTGCCAGCAGCCACATGGACAGGGCGGATGGCTACACCTTC.